This TCR beta chain was sequenced for a study of PD-L1 blockade in urothelial cancer. The data were produced by immunoSEQ multiplex PCR, yet TCRdb's version contains in-frame clones alone and is incomplete. The table shows approximately 100,000 clones, with around 92% occurring only once. The time point here: pretreatment peripheral blood. The V and J ends lost 3 bases and 7 bases, in that order; junction bases with no gene match: 15. The CDR3 totals 16 residues. Looked up from germline, CDR1 is LNHDA and CDR2 is SQIVND (reference sequence). The receptor was derived from a woman aged 80 or over with urothelial cancer. The rearrangement joins TRBV19 to TRBJ2-7; TRBD2 matches 7 bases. The material sequenced was PBMCs, taken around atezolizumab (anti-PD-L1) treatment. The DNA of the CDR3 is TGTGCCAGTAGTATCTCCGGGACTAAAGGTCGGAGGGAGCAGTACTTC. The encoded protein is CASSISGTKGRREQYF.